This is a list of T cell receptor beta chains from one sample in a study of tumor and adjacent non-tumor tissue in lung cancer. TCRdb re-called the multiplex PCR reads with MiXCR, one entry per CDR3 protein. The table lists about 76,000 distinct CDR3 sequences, 80% to 90% of them singletons, with about 54% in the top ten. The sequenced sample consisted of distant non-tumor lung tissue. These receptors came from a man in his sixties with non-small cell lung cancer. Both conserved end residues are part of each CDR3. Each record gives: CDR3 protein, clone size, CDR3 length, J gene, V gene. Clone size is not always given. Where it is, it says once, few, many or a class for expanded clones.

CATNTQGGTEAFF,.,13,TRBJ1-1,TRBV11-1
CASSLGASGGGEQFF,medium-sized,15,TRBJ2-1,TRBV11-3
CSARQTGGPYEQYF,many,14,TRBJ2-7,TRBV20-1
CASTLSFKVYEQYF,.,14,TRBJ2-7,TRBV6-1
CVSSDGFYEQYF,.,12,TRBJ2-7,TRBV7-9
CATLAGGFQETQYF,once,14,TRBJ2-5,TRBV28
CASSFSNAYYNEQFF,.,15,TRBJ2-1,TRBV5-5
CAISSGNTGELFF,many,13,TRBJ2-2,TRBV6-1
CASRTQTSGSTGELFF,.,16,TRBJ2-2,TRBV5-1
CASSIRDLRIYEQYF,.,15,TRBJ2-7,TRBV19
CAISATGVRAETFF,.,14,TRBJ1-1,TRBV5-4
CASNSREAGGYRAGELFF,.,18,TRBJ2-2,TRBV11-3
CATSEESSNQPQHF,.,14,TRBJ1-5,TRBV24-1
CASSLGGGGTDTQYF,few,15,TRBJ2-3,TRBV11-3
CASSPISRGATGANILTF,once,18,TRBJ2-6,TRBV11-2
CASSLAPYIEQFF,once,13,TRBJ2-1,TRBV6-2/TRBV6-3
CAGSLVRDNNSPLHF,.,15,TRBJ1-6,TRBV11-2
CVSYTSGTQGSYEQYF,.,16,TRBJ2-7,TRBV28
CASPFYRGKETQYF,.,14,TRBJ2-5,TRBV11-1
CTTSDPQRPETQYF,.,14,TRBJ2-5,TRBV24-1
CASSGASVYEQYF,many,13,TRBJ2-7,TRBV10-2